The 27 T cell receptor beta chains given below trace back to one sample, sequenced in a study of blood T cell repertoires in COVID-19. Using immunoSEQ multiplex PCR, the repertoire was profiled, and TCRdb retains in-frame clones only, with some absent. Here the sample spans 90,000 to 120,000 clones, 80% to 85% being singletons. What was sequenced was peripheral blood. The receptor source for this set is a man in his 70s with acute or convalescent COVID-19.

This clone was detected only once. The gene calls are TRBV3-1 (or the pseudogene TRBV3-2) and TRBJ2-2; TRBD1 might be the D (6 bases). V was clipped by 1 base and J by 6 bases, with 9 bases between them. The CDR3 spans 14 residues. Per germline, CDR1 LGHDT and CDR2 YNNKEL (reference sequence). For the CDR3, the DNA is TGTGCCAGCAGCCAAGTGGGGGCGGCCGGGGAGCTGTTTTTT. As protein: CASSQVGAAGELFF.

The genes are TRBV7-3 and TRBJ2-3, with D possibly TRBD1 on 6 matching bases. V shed 2 bases and J shed 0 bases, with 9 bases lying between them. CDR3 size: 15 residues. Germline CDR1 is SGHTA and CDR2 is FQGTGA. CDR3 coding DNA: TGTGCCAGCAGCTTAGGGCAGGGGAGCACAGATACGCAGTATTTT. This encodes CASSLGQGSTDTQYF.

The rearrangement joins TRBV7-9 to TRBJ1-2, with 7 bases lining up with TRBD1. Germline V gives CDR1 SEHNR, CDR2 FQNEAQ (reference sequence). The CDR3 length is 14 residues. Trimming at V came to 5 bases and at J to 4 bases, leaving 7 bases not matched to a gene. CDR3 sequence reads: CASSPRDSSYGYTF. In DNA form, the CDR3 reads TGTGCCAGCAGCCCCCGGGACAGTAGCTATGGCTACACCTTC.

The rearrangement links TRBV2 to TRBJ2-7; 7 bases fit TRBD1. The CDR3 totals 14 residues. Germline loops: CDR1 SNHLY, CDR2 FYNNEI. The ends lost 3 bases at V and 2 bases at J; junction bases unmatched: 4. In DNA form, the CDR3 reads TGTGCCAGCAGTGACCGAGGACAGGCCTACGAGCAGTACTTC. Its protein is CASSDRGQAYEQYF.

This sequence joins TRBV5-6 and TRBJ1-2; TRBD1 matches at 8 bases. Germline-derived CDR1 and CDR2 are SGHDT and YYEEEE. V dropped 4 bases and J dropped 2; count of bases not matched to a gene: 7. This CDR3 has 15 amino acids. DNA of the CDR3: TGTGCCAGCAGCCCGGTCAGGGGGCGGAACTATGGCTACACCTTC. Translation: CASSPVRGRNYGYTF.

The V and J genes are TRBV5-6 and TRBJ2-7; D uncertain. In germline, CDR1 is SGHDT, CDR2 YYEEEE. Trimming shortened V by 6 bases and J by 5 bases, and 21 bases separated the two germline ends. The CDR3 runs 15 residues. The DNA for the CDR3 is TGTGCCAGCAACGAATTTTCCGGGTCTTCCAACGAGCAGTACTTC. It yields the protein CASNEFSGSSNEQYF.

The V call is TRBV27, the J call TRBJ1-1; tentative D call: TRBD1 (5 bases). The ends were cut back, 2 bases at V and 1 base at J, with 17 bases in the middle. From germline, CDR1 is MNHEY and CDR2 SMNVEV (reference sequence). This CDR3 region has 17 residues. CDR3 amino acids: CASSLRLGGEWNTEAFF. The CDR3 region has the DNA TGTGCCAGCAGTTTAAGGCTTGGGGGGGAGTGGAACACTGAAGCTTTCTTT.

V usage is TRBV3-1 (or the pseudogene TRBV3-2) and J usage is TRBJ2-1; D remains ambiguous. The germline V gene encodes CDR1 LGHDT and CDR2 YNNKEL (reference sequence). This CDR3 is built from 12 residues. Trimming left V 4 bases short and J 7 bases short, with 8 bases between. DNA for the CDR3: TGTGCCAGCAGCCTCTTAGTAAATGAGCAGTTCTTC. It yields the protein CASSLLVNEQFF.

The rearrangement joins TRBV2 to TRBJ2-1, with 8 positions matching TRBD2. CDR3 length: 12 amino acids. V shed 8 bases, J shed 4 bases, and the junction held 1 base outside the gene matches. Per the germline V gene, CDR1 is SNHLY and CDR2 is FYNNEI. CDR3 in DNA: TGTGCCAGCGCTAGCGGGTACAATGAGCAGTTCTTC. Its protein product is CASASGYNEQFF.

This clone was seen once. The junction differs from germline at one of its ends, possibly a read error. The chain joins TRBV7-9 to TRBJ2-1; 7 bases fit TRBD1. In germline, CDR1 is SEHNR, CDR2 FQNEAQ (reference sequence). CDR3 size: 13 residues. The CDR3 spells CASSLAGTEGGFF. For the CDR3, the DNA is TGTGCCAGCAGCCTAGCTGGGACAGAAGGTGGGTTCTTC.

The rearrangement links TRBV5-4 to TRBJ2-5; no firm D call. V was clipped by 4 bases and J by 0 bases, with 13 bases between them. There are 15 residues in the CDR3. Germline V gene lookup returns CDR1 SGHNT and CDR2 YYREEE (reference sequence). The CDR3 DNA reads as TGTGCCAGCAGCCCAGAAAAAAATAACCAAGAGACCCAGTACTTC. It encodes CASSPEKNNQETQYF.

As to this clone: A much larger clone sits a single nucleotide away, making a read error possible. Other DNA sequences in the same sample also yield this CDR3. The CDR3 DNA follows: TGTGCCAGCAGCCCAACAGGGGGCGAAGGTCAACCCCAGCATTTT. Translated: CASSPTGGEGQPQHF. The chain combines TRBV7-2 with TRBJ1-5; TRBD1 agrees at 9 bases. Germline V gene lookup returns CDR1 SGHTA and CDR2 FQGNSA. Trimming removed 5 bases from V and 10 bases from J; junction bases left unmatched: 12. The CDR3 loop spans 15 amino acids.

V usage is TRBV6-5 and J usage is TRBJ1-2; 9 bases match TRBD1. The germline CDR1 and CDR2 sequences are MNHEY and SVGAGI. The trim removed 6 bases at V and 5 bases at J, leaving 1 base unmatched. This CDR3 spans 12 amino acids. CDR3 nucleotide sequence: TGTGCCAGCAGGGGGACAGGGTATGGCTACACCTTC. Protein: CASRGTGYGYTF.

This sequence joins TRBV11-2 and TRBJ2-7; D might be TRBD1 (5 bases). Trimming took off 3 bases at V and 6 bases at J, with 6 bases between the two ends. This CDR3 region has 11 residues. The germline V gene has CDR1 SGHAT and CDR2 FQNNGV. The CDR3, as DNA: TGTGCCAGCAGCTTCGACAGCGAGCAGTACTTC. This translates into CASSFDSEQYF.

This chain links TRBV4-3 with TRBJ2-7; D is perhaps TRBD2 (5 bases). The germline V gene has CDR1 LGHNA and CDR2 YSLEER. The CDR3 sequence is 13 residues long. V lost 1 base and J lost 6, with 10 bases in between. This CDR3 reads CASSQVSGGEQYF. CDR3 nucleotides: TGCGCCAGCAGCCAAGTCAGCGGCGGCGAGCAGTACTTC.

The chain combines TRBV27 with TRBJ2-1, with 9 bases identical to TRBD1. Germline assignment: CDR1 MNHEY and CDR2 SMNVEV (reference sequence). V trimming: 5 bases; J trimming: 0 bases; junction bases outside the gene matches: 8. The CDR3 contains 17 residues. The DNA of the CDR3 is TGTGCCAGCAGTGATGGACAGGGGAGACCCTCCTACAATGAGCAGTTCTTC. Its protein product is CASSDGQGRPSYNEQFF.

This chain connects TRBV2 to TRBJ2-1, with 15 positions matching TRBD2. Germline V gene sequence: CDR1 SNHLY, CDR2 FYNNEI. After removal of 7 bases from V and 6 bases from J, the junction contained 7 bases not matched to a gene. The CDR3 spans 16 residues. The CDR3 region has the DNA TGTGCCAGCATTGGACTAGCGGGGGGGCCGGGCAATGAGCAGTTCTTC. As protein: CASIGLAGGPGNEQFF. The complete variable domain, with remaining parts taken from reference TRBV2 and TRBJ2-1, reads EPEVTQTPSHQVTQMGQEVILRCVPISNHLYFYWYRQILGQKVEFLVSFYNNEISEKSEIFDDQFSVERPDGSNFTLKIRSTKLEDSAMYFCASIGLAGGPGNEQFFGPGTRLTVL.

The V and J genes are TRBV19 and TRBJ2-2; 8 nucleotides line up with TRBD2. The CDR3 runs to 16 residues. The V gene end was trimmed by 3 bases and the J gene end by 1 base; junction bases not matched to a gene: 4. The germline V gene has CDR1 LNHDA and CDR2 SQIVND (reference sequence). The CDR3 loop is CASSMSAGGNTGELFF. CDR3 DNA sequence: TGTGCCAGTAGTATGTCTGCGGGGGGGAACACCGGGGAGCTGTTTTTT.

The genes are TRBV29-1 and TRBJ2-1, with 9 bases matching TRBD2. The trim removed 2 bases at V and 4 bases at J, leaving 3 bases unmatched. The CDR3 is 14 residues long. CDR1 is SQVTM, CDR2 ANQGSEA, per germline. The CDR3 bases are TGCAGCGTTGAACCGCTAGCGGGATACAATGAGCAGTTCTTC. Translating gives CSVEPLAGYNEQFF.

V gene TRBV5-1 combines with J gene TRBJ1-1, with a weak D call TRBD1 (5 bases). V was shortened by 4 bases and J by 5 bases, with 21 bases between the two germline ends. This CDR3 comprises 16 residues. The germline gives CDR1 SGHRS, CDR2 YFSETQ. CDR3 residues: CASSNLEGSYLTEAFF. The CDR3 DNA sequence: TGCGCCAGCAGCAATTTGGAGGGGTCCTATCTTACTGAAGCTTTCTTT.

The chain joins TRBV15 to TRBJ1-2; 8 nucleotides match TRBD1. Germline-derived CDR1 and CDR2 are LNHNV and YYDKDF (reference sequence). The CDR3 is made up of 16 amino acids. V gave up 1 base and J gave up 4 bases; unmatched junction bases: 8. The CDR3 nucleotides are TGTGCCACCAGCAGAGTGGGACAGGCCTCATCCTATGGCTACACCTTC. Its protein is CATSRVGQASSYGYTF.

V and J are TRBV6-4 and TRBJ2-2; no clear D gene. The CDR3 totals 15 residues. The germline gives CDR1 MRHNA, CDR2 SNTAGT. Trimming removed 3 bases at V and 0 bases at J, with 8 bases between. The CDR3 region is CASSDGPPNTGELFF. The CDR3 region has the DNA TGTGCCAGCAGTGATGGGCCTCCGAACACCGGGGAGCTGTTTTTT.

The CDR3 sequence: CASRQLAGGPGTQYF. CDR3 DNA sequence: TGTGCCAGCCGGCAATTAGCGGGGGGGCCTGGGACCCAGTACTTC. The rearrangement links TRBV2 to TRBJ2-5, with TRBD2 identical over 11 bases. Germline V gives CDR1 SNHLY, CDR2 FYNNEI. CDR3 size: 15 residues. Trimming cost V 8 bases and J 7 bases; bases outside gene matches: 12.

The rearrangement links TRBV6-5 to TRBJ2-3, with 9 bases aligning to TRBD1. Looked up from germline, CDR1 is MNHEY and CDR2 is SVGAGI. The J segment lost 0 bases and the V segment lost 9 bases, leaving 4 bases of the junction unmatched. CDR3 length equals 14 residues. This CDR3 is CASAGTGSTDTQYF. The CDR3 nucleotides are TGTGCCAGTGCCGGGACAGGGAGCACAGATACGCAGTATTTT.

The chain employs TRBV3-1 (or the pseudogene TRBV3-2) and TRBJ1-5, with a tentative D call TRBD1 (6 bases). The CDR3 totals 14 residues. Germline CDR1 and CDR2: LGHDT and YNNKEL (reference sequence). The V end was cut by 5 bases, the J end by 2 bases, with 10 bases between. The CDR3 region has the DNA TGTGCCAGCAGCGACGACAGGCGCAATCAGCCCCAGCATTTT. Translating it yields CASSDDRRNQPQHF.

The chain couples TRBV18 to TRBJ1-2, with a tentative D call TRBD1 (6 bases). Germline V gene sequence: CDR1 KGHSH, CDR2 LQKENI. The CDR3 spans 13 residues. V lost 3 bases and J lost 3, with 8 bases in between. The CDR3 DNA reads as TGTGCCAGCTCACCCGCAGGGGACTATGGCTACACCTTC. Translating it yields CASSPAGDYGYTF. Drawing the rest from reference TRBV18 and TRBJ1-2, the complete variable domain is NAGVMQNPRHLVRRRGQEARLRCSPMKGHSHVYWYRQLPEEGLKFMVYLQKENIIDESGMPKERFSAEFPKEGPSILRIQQVVRGDSAAYFCASSPAGDYGYTFGSGTRLTVV.

In this sample, this clone turned up a few times. V is TRBV7-9 and J is TRBJ2-5; TRBD2 aligns across 7 bases. J lost 1 base, V lost 4 bases, and 6 bases had no gene match. Looked up from germline, CDR1 is SEHNR and CDR2 is FQNEAQ (reference sequence). The CDR3 sequence is 15 residues long. CDR3: CASSSPGGIQETQYF. The CDR3 DNA reads as TGTGCCAGCAGCTCCCCGGGAGGCATCCAAGAGACCCAGTACTTC.